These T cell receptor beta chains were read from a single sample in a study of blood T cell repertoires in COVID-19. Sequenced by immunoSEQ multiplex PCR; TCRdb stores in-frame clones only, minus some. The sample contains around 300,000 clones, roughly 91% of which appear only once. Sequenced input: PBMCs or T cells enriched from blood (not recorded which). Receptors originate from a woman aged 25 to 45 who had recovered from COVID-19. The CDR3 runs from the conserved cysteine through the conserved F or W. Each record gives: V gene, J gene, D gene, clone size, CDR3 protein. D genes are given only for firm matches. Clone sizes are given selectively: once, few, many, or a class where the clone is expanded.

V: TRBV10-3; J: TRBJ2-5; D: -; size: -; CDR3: CAISDVSRGETQYF
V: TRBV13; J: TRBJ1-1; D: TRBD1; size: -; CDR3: CASTGGADTEAFF
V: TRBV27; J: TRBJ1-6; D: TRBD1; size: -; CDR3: CASSLRTGSSYNSPLHF
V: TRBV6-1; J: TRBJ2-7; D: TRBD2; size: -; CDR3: CASSELSVRAGGPGFSYEQYF
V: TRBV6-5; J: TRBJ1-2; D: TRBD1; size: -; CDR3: CASSYSYLTGSFGYTF
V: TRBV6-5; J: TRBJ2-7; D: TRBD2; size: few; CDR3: CASSYSTAGGYEQYF
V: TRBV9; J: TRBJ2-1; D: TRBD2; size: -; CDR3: CASSVAGGSYNEQFF
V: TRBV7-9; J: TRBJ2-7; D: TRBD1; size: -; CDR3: CASSSHPGQQYEQYF
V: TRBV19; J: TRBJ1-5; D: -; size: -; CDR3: CASQRTLSNQPQHF
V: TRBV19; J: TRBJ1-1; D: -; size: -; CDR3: CASSDPRSEAFF
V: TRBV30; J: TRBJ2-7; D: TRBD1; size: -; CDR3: CAWSSGTVDEQYF
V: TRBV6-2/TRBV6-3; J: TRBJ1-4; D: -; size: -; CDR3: CASSPTGPNEKLFF
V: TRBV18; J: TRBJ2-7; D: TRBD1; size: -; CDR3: CASSSSDRAEQYF
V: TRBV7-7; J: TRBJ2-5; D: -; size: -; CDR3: CASSRSTGRGETQYF
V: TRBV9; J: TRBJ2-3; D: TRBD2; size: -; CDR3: CASESGGRDTQYF
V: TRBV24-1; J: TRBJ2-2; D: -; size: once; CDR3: CATSDGAGVNANTGELFF
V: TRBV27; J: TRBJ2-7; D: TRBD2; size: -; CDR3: CASSKTSGSLFLDEQYF
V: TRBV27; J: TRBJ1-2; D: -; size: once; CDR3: CASSLSVSYGYTF
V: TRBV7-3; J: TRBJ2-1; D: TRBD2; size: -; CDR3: CASSRAGDLYNEQFF
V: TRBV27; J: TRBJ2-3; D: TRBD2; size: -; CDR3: CASSLTPGLAGGGSTDTQYF
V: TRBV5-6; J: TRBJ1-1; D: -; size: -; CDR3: CASSLAAVTEAFF
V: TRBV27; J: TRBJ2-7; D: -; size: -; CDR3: CASSLDSTYEQYF
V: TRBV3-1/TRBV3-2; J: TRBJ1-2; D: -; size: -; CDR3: CASRESGGSVNYGYTF
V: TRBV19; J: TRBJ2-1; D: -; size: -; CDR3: CATQSRDMTLVEQFF
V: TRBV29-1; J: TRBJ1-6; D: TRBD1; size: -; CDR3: CSARQGGNSPLHF
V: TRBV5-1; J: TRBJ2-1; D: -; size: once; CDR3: CASSFVASAYNEQFF
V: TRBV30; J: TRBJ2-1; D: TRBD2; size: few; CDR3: CAWSELAGPYNEQFF
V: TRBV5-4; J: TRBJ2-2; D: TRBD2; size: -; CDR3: CASSEGLAGNTGELFF
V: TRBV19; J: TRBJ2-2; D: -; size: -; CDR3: CASTLEGAGITGELFF
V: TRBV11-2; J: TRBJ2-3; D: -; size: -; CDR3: CASSLGGQSTDTQYF
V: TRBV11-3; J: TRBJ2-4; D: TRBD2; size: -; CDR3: CASSSGLAGTKNIQYF
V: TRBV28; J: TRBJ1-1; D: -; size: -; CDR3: CASFIRGTEAFF
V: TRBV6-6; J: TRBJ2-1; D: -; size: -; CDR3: CASSYVRARWEQFF
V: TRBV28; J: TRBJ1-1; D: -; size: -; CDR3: CASSLRQSYLNTEAFF
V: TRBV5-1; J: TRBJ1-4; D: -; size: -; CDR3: CASSYGQLNEKLFF
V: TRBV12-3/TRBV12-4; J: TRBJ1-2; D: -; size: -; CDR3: CASSLGQDYGYTF
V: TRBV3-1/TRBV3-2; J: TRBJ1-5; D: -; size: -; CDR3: CASSQYTGFNQPQHF
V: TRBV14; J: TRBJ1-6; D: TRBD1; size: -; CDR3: CASSQGQGVSPLHF
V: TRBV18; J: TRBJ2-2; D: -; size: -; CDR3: CASSPSGRMNTGELFF
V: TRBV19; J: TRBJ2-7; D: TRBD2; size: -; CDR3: CASSMGLAGTHTYEQYF
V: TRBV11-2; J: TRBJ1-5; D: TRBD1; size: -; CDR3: CASSSGTASQPQHF
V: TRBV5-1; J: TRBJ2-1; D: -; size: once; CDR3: CASSLDQLSNEQFF
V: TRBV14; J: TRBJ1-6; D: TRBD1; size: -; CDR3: CASSKRTGENSPLHF
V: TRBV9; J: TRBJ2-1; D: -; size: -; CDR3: CASSPPLRFGTIDEQFF
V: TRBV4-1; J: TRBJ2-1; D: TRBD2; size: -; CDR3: CASSQELSILAGVNEQFF